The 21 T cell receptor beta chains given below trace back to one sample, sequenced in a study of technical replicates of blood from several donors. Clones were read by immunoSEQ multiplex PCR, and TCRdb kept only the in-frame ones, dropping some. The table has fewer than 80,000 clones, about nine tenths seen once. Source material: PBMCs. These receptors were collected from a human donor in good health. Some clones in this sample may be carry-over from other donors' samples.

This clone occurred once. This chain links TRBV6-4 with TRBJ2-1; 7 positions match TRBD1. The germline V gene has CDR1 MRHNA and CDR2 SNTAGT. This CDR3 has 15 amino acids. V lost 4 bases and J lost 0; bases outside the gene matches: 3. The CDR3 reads CASSAQGDSYNEQFF. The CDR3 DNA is TGTGCCAGCAGTGCTCAGGGGGACTCCTACAATGAGCAGTTCTTC.

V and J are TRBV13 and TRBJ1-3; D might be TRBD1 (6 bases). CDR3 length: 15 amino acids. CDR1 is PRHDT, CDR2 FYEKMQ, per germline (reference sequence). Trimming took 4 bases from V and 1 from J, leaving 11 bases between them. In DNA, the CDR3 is TGTGCCAGCAGCTCGGAACAGGGATCTGGAAACACCATATATTTT. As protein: CASSSEQGSGNTIYF.

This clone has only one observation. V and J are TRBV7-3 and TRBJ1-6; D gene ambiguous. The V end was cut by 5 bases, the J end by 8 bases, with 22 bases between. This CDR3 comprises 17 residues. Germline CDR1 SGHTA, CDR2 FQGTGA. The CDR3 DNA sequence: TGTGCCAGCAGCCAAGGATTACGGGGTACCGCGGATTCACCCCTCCACTTT. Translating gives CASSQGLRGTADSPLHF.

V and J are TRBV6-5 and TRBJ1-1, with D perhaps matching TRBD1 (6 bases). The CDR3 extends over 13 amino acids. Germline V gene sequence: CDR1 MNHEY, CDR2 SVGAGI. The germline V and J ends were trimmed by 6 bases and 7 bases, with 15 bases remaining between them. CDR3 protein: CASRSVGQFEAFF. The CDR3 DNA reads TGTGCCAGCAGATCCGTCGGACAGTTTGAAGCTTTCTTT.

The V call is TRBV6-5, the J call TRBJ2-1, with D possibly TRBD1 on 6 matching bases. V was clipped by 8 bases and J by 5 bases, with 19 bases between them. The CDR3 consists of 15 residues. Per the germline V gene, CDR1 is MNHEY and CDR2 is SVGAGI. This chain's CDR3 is CASVQGEGINNEQFF. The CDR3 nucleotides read TGTGCCAGCGTACAGGGTGAAGGTATTAACAATGAGCAGTTCTTC.

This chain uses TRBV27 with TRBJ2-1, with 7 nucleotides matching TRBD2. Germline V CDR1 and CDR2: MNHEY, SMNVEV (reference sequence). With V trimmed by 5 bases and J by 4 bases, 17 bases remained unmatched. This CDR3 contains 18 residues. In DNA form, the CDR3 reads TGTGCCAGCAGTGAGGGTCCCCCGGGTGGCGGGGGTTACAATGAGCAGTTCTTC. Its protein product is CASSEGPPGGGGYNEQFF.

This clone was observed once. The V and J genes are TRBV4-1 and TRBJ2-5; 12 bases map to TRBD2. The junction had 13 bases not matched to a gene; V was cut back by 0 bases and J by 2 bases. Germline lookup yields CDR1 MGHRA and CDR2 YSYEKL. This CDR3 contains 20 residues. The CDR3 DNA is TGCGCCAGCAGCCAAGATTTAGGGCTAGCGGGAGGGTCGGGACAAGAGACCCAGTACTTC. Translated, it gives CASSQDLGLAGGSGQETQYF.

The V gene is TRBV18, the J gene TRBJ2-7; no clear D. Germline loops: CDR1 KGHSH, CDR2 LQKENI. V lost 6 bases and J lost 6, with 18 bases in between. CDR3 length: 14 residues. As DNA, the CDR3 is TGTGCCAGCTCGCCCCAGACGGCGGTCCCCGAGCAGTACTTC. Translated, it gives CASSPQTAVPEQYF.

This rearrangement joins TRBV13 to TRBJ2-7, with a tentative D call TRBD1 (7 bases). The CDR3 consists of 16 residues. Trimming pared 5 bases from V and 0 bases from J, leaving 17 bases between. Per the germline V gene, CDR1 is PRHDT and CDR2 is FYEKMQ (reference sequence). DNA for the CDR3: TGTGCCAGCAGCCCAGGGGGGCGGGCTCTCTCCTACGAGCAGTACTTC. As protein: CASSPGGRALSYEQYF.

CDR3 sequence: CASSHGQGGETQYF. DNA for the CDR3: TGTGCCAGCAGCCATGGACAGGGGGGGGAGACCCAGTACTTC. The genes are TRBV4-2 and TRBJ2-5, with 10 bases that match TRBD1. This CDR3 is built from 14 residues. Germline CDR1 is LGHNA and CDR2 is YNFKEQ. V trimming: 3 bases; J trimming: 5 bases; junction bases outside the gene matches: 3.

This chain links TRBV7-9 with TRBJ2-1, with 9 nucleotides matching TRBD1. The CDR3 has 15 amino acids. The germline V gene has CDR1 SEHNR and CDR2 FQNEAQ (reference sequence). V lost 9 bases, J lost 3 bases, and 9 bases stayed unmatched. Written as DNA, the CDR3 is TGTGCCAGTGAACCGGGACAGGGTTTCTACAATGAGCAGTTCTTC. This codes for CASEPGQGFYNEQFF.

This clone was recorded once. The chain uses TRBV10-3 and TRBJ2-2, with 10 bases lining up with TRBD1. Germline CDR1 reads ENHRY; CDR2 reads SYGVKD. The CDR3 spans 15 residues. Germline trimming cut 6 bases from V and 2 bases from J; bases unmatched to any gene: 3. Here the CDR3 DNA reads TGTGCCATCAGAGGGACAGGGGCTAACACCGGGGAGCTGTTTTTT. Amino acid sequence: CAIRGTGANTGELFF.

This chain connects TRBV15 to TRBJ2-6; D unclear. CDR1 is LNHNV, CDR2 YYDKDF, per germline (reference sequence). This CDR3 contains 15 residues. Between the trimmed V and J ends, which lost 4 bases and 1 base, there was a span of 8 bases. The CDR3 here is CATSTAKSGANVLTF. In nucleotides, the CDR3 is TGTGCCACCAGCACTGCGAAGTCTGGGGCCAACGTCCTGACTTTC.

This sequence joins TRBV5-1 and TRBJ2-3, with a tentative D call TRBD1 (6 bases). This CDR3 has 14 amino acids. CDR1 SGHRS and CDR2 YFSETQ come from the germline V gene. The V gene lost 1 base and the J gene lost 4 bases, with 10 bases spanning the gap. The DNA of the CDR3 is TGCGCCAGCAGCTTGACAGGGCTAGCAGATACGCAGTATTTT. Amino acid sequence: CASSLTGLADTQYF.

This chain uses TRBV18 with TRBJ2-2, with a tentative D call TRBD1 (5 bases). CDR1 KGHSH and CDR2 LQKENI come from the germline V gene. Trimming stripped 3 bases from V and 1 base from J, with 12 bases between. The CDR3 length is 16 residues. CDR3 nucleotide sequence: TGTGCCAGCTCACCGGTCAGGGCCGGGAACACCGGGGAGCTGTTTTTT. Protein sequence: CASSPVRAGNTGELFF.

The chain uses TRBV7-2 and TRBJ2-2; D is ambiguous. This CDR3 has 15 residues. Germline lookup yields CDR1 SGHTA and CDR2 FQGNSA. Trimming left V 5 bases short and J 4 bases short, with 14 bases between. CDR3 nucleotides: TGTGCCAGCAGCGGAACAGTATCAGGCACCGGGGAGCTGTTTTTT. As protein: CASSGTVSGTGELFF.

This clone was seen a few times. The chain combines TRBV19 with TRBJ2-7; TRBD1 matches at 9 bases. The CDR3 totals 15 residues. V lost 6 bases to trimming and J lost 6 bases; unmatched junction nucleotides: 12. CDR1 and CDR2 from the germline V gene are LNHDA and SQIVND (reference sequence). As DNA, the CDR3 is TGTGCCAGTAGCGTTGTTGGACAGGGGTCGGGCGAGCAGTACTTC. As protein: CASSVVGQGSGEQYF.

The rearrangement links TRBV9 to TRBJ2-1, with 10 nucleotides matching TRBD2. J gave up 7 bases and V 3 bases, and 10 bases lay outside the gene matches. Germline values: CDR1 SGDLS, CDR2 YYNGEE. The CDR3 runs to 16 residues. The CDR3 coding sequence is TGTGCCAGCAGCGAGACGAGCGGGGGGGCCGGGAATGAGCAGTTCTTC. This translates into CASSETSGGAGNEQFF.

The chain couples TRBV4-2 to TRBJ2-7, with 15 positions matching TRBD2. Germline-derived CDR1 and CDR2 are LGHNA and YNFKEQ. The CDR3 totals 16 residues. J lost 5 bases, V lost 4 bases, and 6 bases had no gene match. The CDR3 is CASSPGLAGGVDEQYF. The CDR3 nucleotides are TGTGCCAGCAGCCCCGGACTAGCGGGAGGGGTAGACGAGCAGTACTTC.

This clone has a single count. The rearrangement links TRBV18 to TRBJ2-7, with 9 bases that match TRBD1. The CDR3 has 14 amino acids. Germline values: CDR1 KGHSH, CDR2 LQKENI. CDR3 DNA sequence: TGTGCCAGCTCACAAGCGGGACAGGGTCTCAGTAGGTCTGTC. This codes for CASSQAGQGLSRSV.

CDR3 in DNA: TGTGCCAGCAGCTTTCAGGGGGCGAACACTGAAGCTTTCTTT. This codes for CASSFQGANTEAFF. The V and J genes are TRBV7-9 and TRBJ1-1; 8 bases line up with TRBD1. Germline V gene data show CDR1 as SEHNR and CDR2 as FQNEAQ (reference sequence). J gave up 1 base and V 3 bases, and 1 base lay outside the gene matches. The CDR3 totals 14 residues.